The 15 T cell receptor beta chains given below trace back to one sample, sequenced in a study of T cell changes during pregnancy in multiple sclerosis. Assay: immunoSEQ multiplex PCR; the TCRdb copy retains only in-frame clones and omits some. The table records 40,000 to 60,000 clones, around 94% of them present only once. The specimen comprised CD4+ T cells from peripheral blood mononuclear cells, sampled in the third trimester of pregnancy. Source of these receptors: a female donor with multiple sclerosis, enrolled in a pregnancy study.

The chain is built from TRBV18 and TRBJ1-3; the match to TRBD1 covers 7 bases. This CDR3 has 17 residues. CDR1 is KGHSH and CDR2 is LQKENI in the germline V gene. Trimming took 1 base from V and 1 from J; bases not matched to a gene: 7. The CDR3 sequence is CASSPRVDRVSGNTIYF. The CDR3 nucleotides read TGTGCCAGCTCACCACGAGTCGACAGGGTATCTGGAAACACCATATATTTT.

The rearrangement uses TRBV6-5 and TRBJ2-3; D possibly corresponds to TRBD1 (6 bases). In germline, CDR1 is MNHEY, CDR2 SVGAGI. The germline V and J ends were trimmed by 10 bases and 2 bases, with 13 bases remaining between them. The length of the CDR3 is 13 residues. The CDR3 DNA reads TGTGCCACGCAACAGGGTGCCACAGATACGCAGTATTTT. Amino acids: CATQQGATDTQYF.

As DNA, the CDR3 is TGTGCCAGCAGTGAAGCGGGAGGAACTCAGCCCCAGCATTTT. Amino acids: CASSEAGGTQPQHF. The genes are TRBV6-1 and TRBJ1-5; D gene uncertain. CDR3 length: 14 residues. Germline V gene sequence: CDR1 MNHNS, CDR2 SASEGT. V was pared by 0 bases and J by 6 bases, with 9 bases between.

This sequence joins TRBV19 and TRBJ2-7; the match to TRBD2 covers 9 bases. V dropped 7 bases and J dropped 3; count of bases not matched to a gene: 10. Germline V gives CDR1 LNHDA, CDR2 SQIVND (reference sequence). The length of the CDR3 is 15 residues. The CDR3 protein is CASMGPSGGHYEQYF. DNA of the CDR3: TGTGCCAGTATGGGGCCAAGCGGGGGGCACTACGAGCAGTACTTC.

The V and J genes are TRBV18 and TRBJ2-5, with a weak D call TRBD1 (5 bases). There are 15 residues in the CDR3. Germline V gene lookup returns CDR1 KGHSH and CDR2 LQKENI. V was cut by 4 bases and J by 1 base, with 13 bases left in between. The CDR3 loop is CASSRPDGAQETQYF. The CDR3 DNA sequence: TGTGCCAGCTCACGTCCGGATGGGGCCCAAGAGACCCAGTACTTC.

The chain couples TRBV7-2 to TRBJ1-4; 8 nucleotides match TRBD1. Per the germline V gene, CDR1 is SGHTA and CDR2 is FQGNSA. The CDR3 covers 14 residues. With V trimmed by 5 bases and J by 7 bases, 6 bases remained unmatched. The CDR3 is CASSLGTGGEKLFF. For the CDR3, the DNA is TGTGCCAGCAGCCTAGGGACAGGAGGTGAAAAACTGTTTTTT.

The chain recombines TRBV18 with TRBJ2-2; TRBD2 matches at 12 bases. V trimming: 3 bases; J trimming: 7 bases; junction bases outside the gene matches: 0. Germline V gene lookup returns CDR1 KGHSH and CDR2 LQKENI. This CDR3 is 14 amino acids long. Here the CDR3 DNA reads TGTGCCAGCTCACCGGGACTAGCGGGCGGGGAGCTGTTTTTT. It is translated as CASSPGLAGGELFF.

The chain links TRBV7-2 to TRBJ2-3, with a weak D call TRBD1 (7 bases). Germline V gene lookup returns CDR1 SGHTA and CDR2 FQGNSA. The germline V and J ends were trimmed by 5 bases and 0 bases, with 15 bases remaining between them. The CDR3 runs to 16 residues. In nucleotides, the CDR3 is TGTGCCAGCAGCCCGAGGCAGGGGGGAAGCACAGATACGCAGTATTTT. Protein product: CASSPRQGGSTDTQYF.

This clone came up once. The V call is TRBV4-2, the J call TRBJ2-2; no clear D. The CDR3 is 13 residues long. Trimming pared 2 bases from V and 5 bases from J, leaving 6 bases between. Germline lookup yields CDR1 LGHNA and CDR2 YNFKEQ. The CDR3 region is CASSQTGTGELFF. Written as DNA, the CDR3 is TGTGCCAGCAGCCAAACCGGGACCGGGGAGCTGTTTTTT.

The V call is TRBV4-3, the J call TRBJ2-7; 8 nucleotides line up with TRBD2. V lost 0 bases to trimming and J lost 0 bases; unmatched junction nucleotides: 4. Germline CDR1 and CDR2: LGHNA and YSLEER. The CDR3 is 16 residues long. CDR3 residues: CASSQEGRGASYEQYF. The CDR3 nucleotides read TGCGCCAGCAGCCAAGAGGGGCGGGGGGCCTCCTACGAGCAGTACTTC.

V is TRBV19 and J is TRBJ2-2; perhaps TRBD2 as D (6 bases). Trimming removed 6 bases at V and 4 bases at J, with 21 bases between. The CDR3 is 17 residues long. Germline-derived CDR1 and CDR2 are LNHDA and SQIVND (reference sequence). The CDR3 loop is CASRPAGLALGTGELFF. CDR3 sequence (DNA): TGTGCCAGTAGGCCCGCAGGGCTAGCGTTGGGCACCGGGGAGCTGTTTTTT.

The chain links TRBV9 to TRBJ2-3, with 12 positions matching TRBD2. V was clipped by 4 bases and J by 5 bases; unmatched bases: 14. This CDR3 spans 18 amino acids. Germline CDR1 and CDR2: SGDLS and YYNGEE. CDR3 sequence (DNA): TGTGCCAGCAGCCCCCTCGAGCTAGCGGGGGGGCTGATAGATACGCAGTATTTT. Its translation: CASSPLELAGGLIDTQYF. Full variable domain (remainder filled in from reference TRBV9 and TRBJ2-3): DSGVTQTPKHLITATGQRVTLRCSPRSGDLSVYWYQQSLDQGLQFLIQYYNGEERAKGNILERFSAQQFPDLHSELNLSSLELGDSALYFCASSPLELAGGLIDTQYFGPGTRLTVL.

CDR3 coding DNA: TGTGCCAGCAGCCCAGCAGGGGCAGGGGGCTGGAATGAGCAGTTCTTC. It is translated as CASSPAGAGGWNEQFF. This chain connects TRBV7-2 to TRBJ2-1; 8 bases agree with TRBD1. Germline assignment: CDR1 SGHTA and CDR2 FQGNSA. The J segment lost 7 bases and the V segment lost 5 bases, leaving 13 bases of the junction unmatched. The CDR3 extends over 16 amino acids. Based on the CDR3 plus reference TRBV7-2 and TRBJ2-1, the full variable domain is GAGVSQSPSNKVTEKGKDVELRCDPISGHTALYWYRQSLGQGLEFLIYFQGNSAPDKSGLPSDRFSAERTGGSVSTLTIQRTQQEDSAVYLCASSPAGAGGWNEQFFGPGTRLTVL.

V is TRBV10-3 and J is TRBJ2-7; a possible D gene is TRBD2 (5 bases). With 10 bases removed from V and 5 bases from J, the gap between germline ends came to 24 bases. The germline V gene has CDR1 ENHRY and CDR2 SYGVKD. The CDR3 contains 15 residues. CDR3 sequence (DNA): TGTGCCACCCAGTTAGTTTCGGGATTTGGGGACGAGCAGTACTTC. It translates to CATQLVSGFGDEQYF.

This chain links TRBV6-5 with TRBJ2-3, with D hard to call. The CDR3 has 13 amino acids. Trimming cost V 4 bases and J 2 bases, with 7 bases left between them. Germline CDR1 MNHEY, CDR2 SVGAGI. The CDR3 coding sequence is TGTGCCAGCAGTTTACCTAACACAGATACGCAGTATTTT. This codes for CASSLPNTDTQYF.